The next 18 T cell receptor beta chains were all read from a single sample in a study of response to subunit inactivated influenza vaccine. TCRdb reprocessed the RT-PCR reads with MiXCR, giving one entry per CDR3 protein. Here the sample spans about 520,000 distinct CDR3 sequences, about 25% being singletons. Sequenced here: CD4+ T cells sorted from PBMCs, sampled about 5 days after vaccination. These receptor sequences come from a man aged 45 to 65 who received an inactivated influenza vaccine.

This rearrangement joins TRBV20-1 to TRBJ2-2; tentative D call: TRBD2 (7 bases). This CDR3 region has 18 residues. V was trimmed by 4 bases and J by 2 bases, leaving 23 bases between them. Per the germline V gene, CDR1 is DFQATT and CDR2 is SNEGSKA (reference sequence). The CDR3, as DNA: TGCAGTGCTACTGACGACTGGTCCAGCGGGACAAACACCGGGGAGCTGTTTTTT. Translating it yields CSATDDWSSGTNTGELFF.

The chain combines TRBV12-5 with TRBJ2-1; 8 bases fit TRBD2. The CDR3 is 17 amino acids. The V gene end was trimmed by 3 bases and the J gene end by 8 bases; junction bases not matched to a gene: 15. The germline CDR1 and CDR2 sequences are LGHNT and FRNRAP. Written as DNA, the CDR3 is TGTGCTAGTGGTTTAGGGCGCGGCGGGAGGTTAGGTGATGAGCAGTTCTTC. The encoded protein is CASGLGRGGRLGDEQFF.

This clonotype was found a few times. The CDR3 DNA sequence: TGCGCCAGCAGCAAAGAGCGGGGGGGCAACACCGGGGAGCTGTTTTTT. It codes for CASSKERGGNTGELFF. J is TRBJ2-2 and V is TRBV5-1, with TRBD2 matching 10 bases. Unmatched junction bases numbered 5, after V lost 4 bases and J lost 2 bases. CDR3 length: 16 residues. Germline-derived CDR1 and CDR2 are SGHRS and YFSETQ.

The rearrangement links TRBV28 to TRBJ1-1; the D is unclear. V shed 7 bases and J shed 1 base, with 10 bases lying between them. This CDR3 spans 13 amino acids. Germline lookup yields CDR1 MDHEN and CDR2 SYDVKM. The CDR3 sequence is CASITGWNTEAFF. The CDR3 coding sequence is TGTGCCAGCATAACGGGCTGGAACACTGAAGCTTTCTTT.

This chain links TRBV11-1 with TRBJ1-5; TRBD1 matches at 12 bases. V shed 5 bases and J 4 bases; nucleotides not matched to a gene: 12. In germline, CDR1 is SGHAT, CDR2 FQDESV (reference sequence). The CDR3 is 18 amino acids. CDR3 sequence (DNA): TGTGCCAGCAGCCGGACCGGGACAGGGGGCGCCTCGAATCAGCCCCAGCATTTT. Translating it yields CASSRTGTGGASNQPQHF. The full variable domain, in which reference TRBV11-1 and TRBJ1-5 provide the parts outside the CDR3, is EAEVAQSPRYKITEKSQAVAFWCDPISGHATLYWYRQILGQGPELLVQFQDESVVDDSQLPKDRFSAERLKGVDSTLKIQPAELGDSAMYLCASSRTGTGGASNQPQHFGDGTRLSIL.

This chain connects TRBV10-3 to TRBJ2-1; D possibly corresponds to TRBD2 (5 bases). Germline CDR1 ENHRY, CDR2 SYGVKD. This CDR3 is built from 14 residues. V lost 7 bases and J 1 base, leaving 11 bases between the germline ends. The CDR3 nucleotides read TGTGCCATCAAGAAGGGCGGGTCCTACAATGAGCAGTTCTTC. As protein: CAIKKGGSYNEQFF.

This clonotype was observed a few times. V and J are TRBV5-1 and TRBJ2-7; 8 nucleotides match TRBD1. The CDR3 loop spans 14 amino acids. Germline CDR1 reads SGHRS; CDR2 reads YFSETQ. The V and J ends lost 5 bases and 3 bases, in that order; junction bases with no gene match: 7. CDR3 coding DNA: TGCGCCAGCAGTTCGCAGGGGGCCCTCTACGAGCAGTACTTC. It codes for CASSSQGALYEQYF. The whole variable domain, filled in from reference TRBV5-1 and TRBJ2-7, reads KAGVTQTPRYLIKTRGQQVTLSCSPISGHRSVSWYQQTPGQGLQFLFEYFSETQRNKGNFPGRFSGRQFSNSRSEMNVSTLELGDSALYLCASSSQGALYEQYFGPGTRLTVT.

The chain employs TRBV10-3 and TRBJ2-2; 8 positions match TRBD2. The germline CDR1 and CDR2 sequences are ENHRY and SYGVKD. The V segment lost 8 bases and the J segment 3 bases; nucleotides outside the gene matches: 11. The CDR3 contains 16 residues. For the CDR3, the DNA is TGTGCCATCGGAGTCTCCGGGACTAGTGACACCGGGGAGCTGTTTTTT. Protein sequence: CAIGVSGTSDTGELFF.

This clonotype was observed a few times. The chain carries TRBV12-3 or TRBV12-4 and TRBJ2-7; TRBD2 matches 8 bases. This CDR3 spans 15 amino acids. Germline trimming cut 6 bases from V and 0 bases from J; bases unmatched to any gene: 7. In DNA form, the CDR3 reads TGTGCCAGCAGCCATACTAGCGGAAGCTCCTACGAGCAGTACTTC. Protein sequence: CASSHTSGSSYEQYF.

In DNA, the CDR3 is TGTGCCATCAGTGAGTCGCTCAGGGACTATGGCTACACCTTC. Protein: CAISESLRDYGYTF. The chain uses TRBV10-3 and TRBJ1-2; a possible D gene is TRBD1 (5 bases). This CDR3 is 14 amino acids long. Germline-derived CDR1 and CDR2 are ENHRY and SYGVKD. V was shortened by 0 bases and J by 3 bases, with 8 bases between the two germline ends.

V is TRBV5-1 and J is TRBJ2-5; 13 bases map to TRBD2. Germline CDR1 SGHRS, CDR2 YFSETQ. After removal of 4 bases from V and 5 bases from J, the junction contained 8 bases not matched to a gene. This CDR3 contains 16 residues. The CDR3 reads CASSPLAGGPEETQYF. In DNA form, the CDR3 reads TGCGCCAGCAGCCCACTAGCGGGAGGGCCGGAGGAGACCCAGTACTTC.

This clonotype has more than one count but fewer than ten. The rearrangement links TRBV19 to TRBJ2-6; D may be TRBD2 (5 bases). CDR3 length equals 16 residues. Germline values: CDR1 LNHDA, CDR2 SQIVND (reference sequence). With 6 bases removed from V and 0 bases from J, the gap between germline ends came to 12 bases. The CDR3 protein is CASRAPGSSGANVLTF. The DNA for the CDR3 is TGTGCCAGTAGGGCCCCGGGGAGCTCTGGGGCCAACGTCCTGACTTTC. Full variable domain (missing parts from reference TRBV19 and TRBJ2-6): DGGITQSPKYLFRKEGQNVTLSCEQNLNHDAMYWYRQDPGQGLRLIYYSQIVNDFQKGDIAEGYSVSREKKESFPLTVTSAQKNPTAFYLCASRAPGSSGANVLTFGAGSRLTVL.

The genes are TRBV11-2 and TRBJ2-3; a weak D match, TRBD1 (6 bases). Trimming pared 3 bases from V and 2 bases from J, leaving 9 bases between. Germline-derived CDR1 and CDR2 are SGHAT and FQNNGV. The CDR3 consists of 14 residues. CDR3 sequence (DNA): TGTGCCAGCAGCTTGGGGGCAGACACAGATACGCAGTATTTT. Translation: CASSLGADTDTQYF.

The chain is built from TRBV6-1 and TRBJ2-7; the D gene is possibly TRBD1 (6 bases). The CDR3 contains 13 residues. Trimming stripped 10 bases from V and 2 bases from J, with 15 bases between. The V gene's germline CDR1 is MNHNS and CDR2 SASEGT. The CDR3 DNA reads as TGTGCCACAGTCCGGGACATCACCTACGAGCAGTACTTC. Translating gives CATVRDITYEQYF.

The CDR3 loop reads CSAIRGALGQETQYF. As DNA, the CDR3 is TGCAGTGCTATTAGGGGGGCTCTCGGCCAAGAGACCCAGTACTTC. V usage is TRBV20-1 and J usage is TRBJ2-5; the D call may be TRBD1 or TRBD2 (6 bases each). The ends were cut back, 4 bases at V and 1 base at J, with 16 bases in the middle. The CDR3 runs 15 residues. Germline CDR1 reads DFQATT; CDR2 reads SNEGSKA (reference sequence).

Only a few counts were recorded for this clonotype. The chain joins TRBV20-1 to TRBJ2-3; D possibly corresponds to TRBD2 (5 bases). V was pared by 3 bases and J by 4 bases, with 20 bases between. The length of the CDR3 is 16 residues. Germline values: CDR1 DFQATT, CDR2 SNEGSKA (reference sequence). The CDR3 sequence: CSARGKLEADADTQYF. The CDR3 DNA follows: TGCAGTGCTAGGGGGAAACTAGAGGCGGATGCAGATACGCAGTATTTT.

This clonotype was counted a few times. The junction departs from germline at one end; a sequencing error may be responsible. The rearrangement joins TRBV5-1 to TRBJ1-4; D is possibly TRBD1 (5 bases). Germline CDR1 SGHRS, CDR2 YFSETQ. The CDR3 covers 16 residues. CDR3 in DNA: TGCGCCAGCAGCCGTACAGGTGCCGCAACTAATGAAAACCTGTTTTTT. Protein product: CASSRTGAATNENLFF.

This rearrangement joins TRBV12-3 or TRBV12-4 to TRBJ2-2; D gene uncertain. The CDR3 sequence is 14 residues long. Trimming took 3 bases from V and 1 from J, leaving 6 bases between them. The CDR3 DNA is TGTGCCAGCAGTTTTCAGAGGAACACCGGGGAGCTGTTTTTT. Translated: CASSFQRNTGELFF.